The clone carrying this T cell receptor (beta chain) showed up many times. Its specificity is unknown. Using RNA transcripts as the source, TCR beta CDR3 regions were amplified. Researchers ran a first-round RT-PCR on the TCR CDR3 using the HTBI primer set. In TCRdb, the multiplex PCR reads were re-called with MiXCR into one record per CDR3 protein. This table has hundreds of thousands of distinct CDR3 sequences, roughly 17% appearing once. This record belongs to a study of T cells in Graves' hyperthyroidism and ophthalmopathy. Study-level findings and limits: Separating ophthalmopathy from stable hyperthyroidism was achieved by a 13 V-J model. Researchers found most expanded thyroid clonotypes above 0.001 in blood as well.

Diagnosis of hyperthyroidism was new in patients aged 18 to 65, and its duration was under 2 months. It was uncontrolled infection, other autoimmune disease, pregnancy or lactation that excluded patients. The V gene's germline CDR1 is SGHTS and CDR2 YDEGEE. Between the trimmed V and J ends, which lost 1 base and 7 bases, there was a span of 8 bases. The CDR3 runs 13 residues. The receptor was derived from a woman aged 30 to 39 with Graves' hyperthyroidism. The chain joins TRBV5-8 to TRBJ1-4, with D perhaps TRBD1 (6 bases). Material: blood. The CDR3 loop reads CASSLWGAEKLFF. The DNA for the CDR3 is TGTGCCAGCAGCTTGTGGGGGGCTGAAAAACTGTTTTTT.